The clone carrying this T cell receptor beta chain showed up many times. This sample was included in a study of early T cells in non-severe SARS-CoV-2 infection. Germline V lookup: CDR1 LNHDA, CDR2 SQIVND (reference sequence). The CDR3 loop spans 13 amino acids. The V end was cut by 3 bases, the J end by 5 bases, with 10 bases between. Each cDNA molecule carried a unique molecular identifier. Via MiXCR, TCRdb re-called the 5' RACE reads, giving one row per CDR3 protein. The sample holds roughly 68,000 distinct CDR3 sequences, 4.9% seen once. The chain couples TRBV19 to TRBJ1-2; maybe TRBD1 (5 bases). Sequencing was carried out using whole blood. The receptor was derived from an adult who was a healthcare worker with PCR-confirmed SARS-CoV-2 infection or an uninfected control (not recorded which). The CDR3 DNA is TGTGCCAGTAGTATCCGGGGGGAATATGGCTACACCTTC. It codes for CASSIRGEYGYTF.